These 7 T cell receptor beta chains came from one sample sequenced in a study of shared clonotypes between healthy human individuals (dated by TCRdb to about 2020). The method was the immunoSEQ multiplex PCR assay. Entries here come from immuneACCESS through TCRdb and include only in-frame sequences with V and J called. Some clones fail to appear in such tables; in the studies checked, an unresolved V gene covers under half of the shortfall, and the cause of the remainder is unknown. The sample records some 1.4 million clones, roughly 96% of which are singletons. The top ten clones comprise roughly 1.2% of the sample. Sequencing was performed on naive CD4+ T cells sorted from blood. The cell subset or site label for this specimen denotes: CD45RA+ positively selected. Every receptor here comes from a man aged 25 to 40 in good health.

The chain links TRBV25-1 to TRBJ2-2; possible D gene TRBD1, 6 bases. CDR1 is MGHDK, CDR2 SYGVNS, per germline. The CDR3 runs 15 residues. V lost 1 base and J lost 1, with 7 bases in between. CDR3 amino acids: CASSESGQNTGELFF. As DNA, the CDR3 is TGTGCCAGCAGTGAATCGGGACAGAACACCGGGGAGCTGTTTTTT.

Concerning this clone: This CDR3 is also generated by other DNA sequences in the sample. V gene TRBV5-1 combines with J gene TRBJ1-5, with 8 bases identical to TRBD1. The trim removed 2 bases at V and 7 bases at J, leaving 5 bases unmatched. The CDR3 runs 14 residues. Germline loops: CDR1 SGHRS, CDR2 YFSETQ. CDR3 residues: CASSFGQGGQPQHF. CDR3 nucleotide sequence: TGCGCCAGCAGCTTCGGACAGGGCGGGCAGCCCCAGCATTTT.

The gene calls are TRBV7-2 and TRBJ2-3; D not certain. Germline CDR1 reads SGHTA; CDR2 reads FQGNSA. CDR3 length: 16 residues. V was pared by 1 base and J by 7 bases, with 18 bases between. CDR3 protein: CASSLDPPSIVYTQYF. The DNA of the CDR3 is TGTGCCAGCAGCTTAGACCCCCCCTCTATTGTTTATACGCAGTATTTT.

The chain carries TRBV5-1 and TRBJ2-7, with TRBD2 identical over 7 bases. The CDR3 consists of 16 residues. The trim removed 3 bases at V and 5 bases at J, leaving 14 bases unmatched. Per the germline V gene, CDR1 is SGHRS and CDR2 is YFSETQ. The CDR3 bases are TGCGCCAGCAGCTCGCGTGGACTAGTTCGTGCCGACGAGCAGTACTTC. The encoded protein is CASSSRGLVRADEQYF.

This clone showed up just once. The rearrangement links TRBV7-2 to TRBJ2-7; TRBD1 agrees at 9 bases. The CDR3 totals 16 residues. V was pared by 1 base and J by 6 bases, with 10 bases of the junction left unmatched. CDR1 is SGHTA, CDR2 FQGNSA, per germline. Written as DNA, the CDR3 is TGTGCCAGCAGCTTAGGCCGGGACAGGGTAGCTGGCGAGCAGTACTTC. It is translated as CASSLGRDRVAGEQYF.

The chain carries TRBV11-2 and TRBJ2-5, with 11 bases lining up with TRBD2. Looked up from germline, CDR1 is SGHAT and CDR2 is FQNNGV. The CDR3 has 18 residues. With 0 bases clipped from V and 3 bases from J, the junction kept 9 bases outside the gene matches. In nucleotides, the CDR3 is TGTGCCAGCAGCTTAGATCTAATAGCGGGAGGGCCTAAAGAGACCCAGTACTTC. It specifies CASSLDLIAGGPKETQYF.

The chain employs TRBV14 and TRBJ2-5; 15 bases map to TRBD2. With 3 bases clipped from V and 4 bases from J, the junction kept 15 bases outside the gene matches. The CDR3 totals 20 residues. Per the germline V gene, CDR1 is SGHDN and CDR2 is FVKESK. CDR3 protein: CASSHLPGLAGGVLRETQYF. The CDR3 DNA sequence: TGTGCCAGCAGCCACCTTCCGGGACTAGCGGGAGGCGTGCTTAGAGAGACCCAGTACTTC. Drawing the rest from reference TRBV14 and TRBJ2-5, the complete variable domain is EAGVTQFPSHSVIEKGQTVTLRCDPISGHDNLYWYRRVMGKEIKFLLHFVKESKQDESGMPNNRFLAERTGGTYSTLKVQPAELEDSGVYFCASSHLPGLAGGVLRETQYFGPGTRLLVL.